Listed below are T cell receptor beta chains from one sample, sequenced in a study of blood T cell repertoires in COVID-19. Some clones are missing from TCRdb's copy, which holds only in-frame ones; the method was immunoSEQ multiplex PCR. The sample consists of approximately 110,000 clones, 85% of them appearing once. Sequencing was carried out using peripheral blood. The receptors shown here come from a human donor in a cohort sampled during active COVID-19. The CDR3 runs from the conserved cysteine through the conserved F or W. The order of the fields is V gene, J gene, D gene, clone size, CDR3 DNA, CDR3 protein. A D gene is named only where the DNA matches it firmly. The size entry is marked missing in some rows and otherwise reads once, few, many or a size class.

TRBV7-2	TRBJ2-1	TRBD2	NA	TGTGCCAGCAGCTTGCAGACTAGCGGCGGGCTCGGGGAGCAGTTCTTC	CASSLQTSGGLGEQFF
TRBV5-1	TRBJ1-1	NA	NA	TGCGCCAGCAGCTTGGGCCAGGGGCCCGAAGCTTTCTTT	CASSLGQGPEAFF
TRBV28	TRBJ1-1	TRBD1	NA	TGTGCCAGCAGTTATCAGGGGGCCAGCACTGAAGCTTTCTTT	CASSYQGASTEAFF
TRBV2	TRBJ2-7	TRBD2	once	TGTGCCAGCAGCCGGACTAGCGGGTGGAACGAGCAGTACTTC	CASSRTSGWNEQYF
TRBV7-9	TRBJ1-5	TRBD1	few	TGTGCCAGCAGCTTAGACTGGGGGACAGGGGGCTATCAGCCCCAGCATTTT	CASSLDWGTGGYQPQHF
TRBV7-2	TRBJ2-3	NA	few	TGTGCCAGCAGCTTTGACAGTCTCATCACAGATACGCAGTATTTT	CASSFDSLITDTQYF
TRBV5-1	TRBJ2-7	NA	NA	TGCGCCAGCAGCCCCTACATGGCGGGGGCGTCCGAGCAGTACTTC	CASSPYMAGASEQYF
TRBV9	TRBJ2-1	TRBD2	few	TGTGCCAGCAGTGGGACTAGCGGGAGGACTGAGCAGTTCTTC	CASSGTSGRTEQFF
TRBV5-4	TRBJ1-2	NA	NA	TGTGCCAGCAGCCCCACTTGGCGGGGCCGCTATGGCTACACCTTC	CASSPTWRGRYGYTF
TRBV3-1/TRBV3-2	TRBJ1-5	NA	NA	TGTGCCAGCAGTCAGCAGACAGGTCAGCCCCAGCATTTT	CASSQQTGQPQHF
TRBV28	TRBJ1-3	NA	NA	TGTGCCAGCAGTTTATCAGAGCGGAGTGGCAGGAGGGGCTCTGGAAACACCATATATTTT	CASSLSERSGRRGSGNTIYF
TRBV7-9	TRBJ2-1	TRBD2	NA	TGTGCCAGCAGTTTTCGGAAGGGACTAGCGGAATACAATGAGCAGTTCTTC	CASSFRKGLAEYNEQFF
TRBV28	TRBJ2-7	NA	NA	TGTGCCAGCAGTTGGTCTAGCGTACGCTACGAGCAGTACTTC	CASSWSSVRYEQYF
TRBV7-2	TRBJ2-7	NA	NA	TGTGCCAGCAGCTTAAACCGGGAGATGGCCTACGAGCAGTACTTC	CASSLNREMAYEQYF
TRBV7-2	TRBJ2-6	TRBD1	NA	TGTGCCAGCAGCTTTGGGACAGCTGGGGCCAACGTCCTGACTTTC	CASSFGTAGANVLTF
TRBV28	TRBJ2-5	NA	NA	TGTGCCAGCAGTTTACAGGGGCGAGAGACCCAGTACTTC	CASSLQGRETQYF
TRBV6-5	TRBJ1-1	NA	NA	TGTGCCAGCAGTTCTGAGAGGGAAGCTTTCTTT	CASSSEREAFF
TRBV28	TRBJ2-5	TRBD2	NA	TGTGCCACCCTCGGGGGGGGGTCGGAGACCCAGTACTTC	CATLGGGSETQYF
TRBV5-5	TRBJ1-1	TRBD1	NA	TGTGCCAGCAGCAAACAGGGGCTAGCAGGTGAAGCTTTCTTT	CASSKQGLAGEAFF
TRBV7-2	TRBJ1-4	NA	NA	TGTGCCAGCAGCTTAGTCGCTGGGGGCGAACTGTTTTTT	CASSLVAGGELFF
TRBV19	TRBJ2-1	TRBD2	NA	TGTGCCAGTAGTATTCTCAGGGCGGGAGGAATTTCCTACAATGAGCAGTTCTTC	CASSILRAGGISYNEQFF
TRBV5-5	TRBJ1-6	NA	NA	TGTGCCAGCAGCTGGGCCGTGGATTCACCCCTCCACTTT	CASSWAVDSPLHF
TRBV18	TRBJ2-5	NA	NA	TGTGCCAGCTCACTCAACCAAGAGACCCAGTACTTC	CASSLNQETQYF
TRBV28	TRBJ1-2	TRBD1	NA	TGTGCCAGCAAGGGGCCTCGACAGGGGACCTCTAGGGTCACCTTC	CASKGPRQGTSRVTF
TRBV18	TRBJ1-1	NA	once	TGTGCCAGCTCACCTGTATCCGTACTTGAAGCTTTCTTT	CASSPVSVLEAFF
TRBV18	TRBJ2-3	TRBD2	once	TGTGCCAGCTCACCATTACTGGCGGGGGGTCTCACCGGGGAAGATACGCAGTATTTT	CASSPLLAGGLTGEDTQYF
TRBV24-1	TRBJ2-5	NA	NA	TGTGCCACCAGTGACCACCCCGAGGGAAAGACCCAGTACTTC	CATSDHPEGKTQYF